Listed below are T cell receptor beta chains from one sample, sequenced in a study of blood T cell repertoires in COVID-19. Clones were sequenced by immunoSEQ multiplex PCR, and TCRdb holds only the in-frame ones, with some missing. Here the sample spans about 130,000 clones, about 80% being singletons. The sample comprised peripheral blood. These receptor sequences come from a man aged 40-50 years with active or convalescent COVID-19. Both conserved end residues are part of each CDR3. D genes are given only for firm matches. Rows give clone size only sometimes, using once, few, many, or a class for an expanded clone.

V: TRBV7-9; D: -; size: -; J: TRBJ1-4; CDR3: CASSLGGSTNEKLFF; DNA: TGTGCCAGCAGCCTCGGGGGGTCAACTAATGAAAAACTGTTTTTT
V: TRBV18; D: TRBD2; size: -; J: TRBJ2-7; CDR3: CASSPLYSGGAYEQYF; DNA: TGTGCCAGCTCACCCTTGTATAGCGGGGGGGCCTACGAGCAGTACTTC
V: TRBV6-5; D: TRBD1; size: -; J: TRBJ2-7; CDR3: CASTPWGTGPYEQYF; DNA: TGTGCCAGCACCCCTTGGGGGACAGGACCTTACGAGCAGTACTTC
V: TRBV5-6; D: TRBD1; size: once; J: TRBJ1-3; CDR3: CASSFRGTASGNTIYF; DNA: TGTGCCAGCAGCTTTAGGGGGACAGCCTCTGGAAACACCATATATTTT
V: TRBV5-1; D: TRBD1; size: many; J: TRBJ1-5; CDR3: CASSYGQGNQPQHF; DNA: TGCGCCAGCAGCTATGGACAGGGGAATCAGCCCCAGCATTTT
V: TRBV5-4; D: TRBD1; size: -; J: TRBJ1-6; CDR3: CASNMGQGYSPLHF; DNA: TGTGCCAGCAACATGGGACAGGGATACTCACCCCTCCACTTT
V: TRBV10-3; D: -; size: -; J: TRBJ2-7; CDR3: CASQGFDEQYF; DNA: TGTGCCTCGCAGGGGTTCGACGAGCAGTACTTC
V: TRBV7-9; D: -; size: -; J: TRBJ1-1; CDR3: CASSLESVNTEAFF; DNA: TGTGCCAGCAGCTTAGAATCGGTGAACACTGAAGCTTTCTTT
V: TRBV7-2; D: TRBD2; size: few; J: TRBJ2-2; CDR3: CASSLGGGSTGELFF; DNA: TGTGCCAGCAGCTTAGGCGGGGGGTCCACCGGGGAGCTGTTTTTT
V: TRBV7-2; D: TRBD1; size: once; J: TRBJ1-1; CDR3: CASSLRQGNSEAFF; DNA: TGTGCCAGCAGCTTAAGACAGGGGAATTCTGAAGCTTTCTTT
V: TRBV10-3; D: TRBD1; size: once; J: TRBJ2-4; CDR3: CAMGQGKENIQYF; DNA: TGTGCCATGGGACAGGGGAAGGAAAACATTCAGTACTTC
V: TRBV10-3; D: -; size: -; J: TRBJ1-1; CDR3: CAITANRDGTEAFF; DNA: TGTGCCATCACCGCCAACAGGGATGGGACTGAAGCTTTCTTT
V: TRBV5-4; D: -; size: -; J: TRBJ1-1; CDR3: CASSLDAVNTEAFF; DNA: TGTGCCAGCAGCTTGGATGCGGTGAACACTGAAGCTTTCTTT
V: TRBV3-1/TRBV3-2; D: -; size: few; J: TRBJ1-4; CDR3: CASSQDRTVATNEKLFF; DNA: TGTGCCAGCAGCCAAGATAGGACTGTAGCAACTAATGAAAAACTGTTTTTT
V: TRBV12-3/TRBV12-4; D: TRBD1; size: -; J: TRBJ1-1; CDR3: CASRNRGRTEAFF; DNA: TGTGCCAGCAGGAACAGGGGACGCACTGAAGCTTTCTTT
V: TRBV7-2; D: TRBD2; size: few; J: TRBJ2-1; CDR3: CASSLEASGGFREQFF; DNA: TGTGCCAGCAGCTTAGAGGCTAGCGGGGGTTTCAGAGAGCAGTTCTTC
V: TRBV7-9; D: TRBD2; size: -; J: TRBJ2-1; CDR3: CASSLILAGGLYNEQFF; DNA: TGTGCCAGCAGCCTAATACTAGCGGGGGGCCTATACAATGAGCAGTTCTTC